The 18 T cell receptor beta chains reported below all come from one sample, sequenced in a study of blood T cell repertoires in COVID-19. Sequencing used immunoSEQ multiplex PCR; TCRdb keeps in-frame clones, though not all of them. This sample yields around 100,000 clones, of which 85% to 95% are seen a single time; approximately 5.8% belongs to the top ten. Source material: peripheral blood. These receptors all come from a man aged 50-59 years with active COVID-19.

V gene TRBV28 combines with J gene TRBJ2-7, with D perhaps matching TRBD2 (6 bases). The V end lost 2 bases, the J end lost 3 bases, and 11 bases lay between the germline ends. Germline CDR1 MDHEN, CDR2 SYDVKM. CDR3 length: 14 amino acids. The chain's CDR3 is CASSLGGTGYEQYF. CDR3 coding DNA: TGTGCCAGCAGTTTAGGCGGGACTGGCTACGAGCAGTACTTC.

This chain joins TRBV27 and TRBJ2-7; D may be TRBD2 (6 bases). Germline-derived CDR1 and CDR2 are MNHEY and SMNVEV (reference sequence). The CDR3 consists of 14 residues. Trimming cost V 6 bases and J 0 bases, with 12 bases left between them. This CDR3 is CASSPIGSSYEQYF. For the CDR3, the DNA is TGTGCCAGCAGCCCCATCGGGAGCTCCTACGAGCAGTACTTC.

J is TRBJ1-5 and V is TRBV2; TRBD1 agrees at 9 bases. Per germline, CDR1 SNHLY and CDR2 FYNNEI. J was trimmed by 10 bases and V by 10 bases; bases with no gene match: 11. The CDR3 extends over 13 amino acids. This chain's CDR3 is CATSGTGLGPQHF. CDR3 nucleotides: TGTGCCACTTCCGGGACAGGGTTGGGACCCCAGCATTTT. Based on the CDR3 plus reference TRBV2 and TRBJ1-5, the full variable domain is EPEVTQTPSHQVTQMGQEVILRCVPISNHLYFYWYRQILGQKVEFLVSFYNNEISEKSEIFDDQFSVERPDGSNFTLKIRSTKLEDSAMYFCATSGTGLGPQHFGDGTRLSIL.

The rearrangement links TRBV24-1 to TRBJ2-1; 7 bases fit TRBD2. Trimming cost V 0 bases and J 4 bases; bases outside gene matches: 5. The germline V gene encodes CDR1 KGHDR and CDR2 SFDVKD. The CDR3 length is 16 residues. This chain's CDR3 is CATSDLRFGGYNEQFF. The CDR3 bases are TGTGCCACCAGTGATTTGCGGTTCGGGGGGTACAATGAGCAGTTCTTC.

This chain connects TRBV2 to TRBJ1-2, with 8 bases aligning to TRBD1. V lost 6 bases and J lost 4; bases outside the gene matches: 4. Germline V gene lookup returns CDR1 SNHLY and CDR2 FYNNEI. The CDR3 covers 13 residues. CDR3 in amino acids: CASSEDRVYGYTF. The CDR3 DNA reads as TGTGCCAGCAGCGAGGACAGGGTCTATGGCTACACCTTC.

The V call is TRBV2, the J call TRBJ2-7, with 9 bases matching TRBD1. The CDR3 contains 13 residues. With 7 bases clipped from V and 3 bases from J, the junction kept 4 bases outside the gene matches. Germline-derived CDR1 and CDR2 are SNHLY and FYNNEI. CDR3 DNA: TGTGCCAGCACCCGGGACAGGGACTACGAGCAGTACTTC. It encodes CASTRDRDYEQYF.

This clone was seen a single time. The chain has TRBV28 and TRBJ2-1; 13 positions match TRBD2. The V and J ends lost 4 bases and 8 bases, in that order; junction bases with no gene match: 5. Germline-derived CDR1 and CDR2 are MDHEN and SYDVKM. The CDR3 covers 15 residues. The CDR3 coding sequence is TGTGCCAGCAGTTCCGGGACTAGCGGGAACTATGAGCAGTTCTTC. Protein: CASSSGTSGNYEQFF.

The chain links TRBV28 to TRBJ1-6, with D possibly TRBD1 on 5 matching bases. The V end lost 4 bases, the J end lost 8 bases, and 15 bases lay between the germline ends. The CDR3 totals 15 residues. Germline loops: CDR1 MDHEN, CDR2 SYDVKM. CDR3 residues: CASSSFRVKDSPLHF. The CDR3 nucleotides read TGTGCCAGCAGTTCCTTCAGGGTCAAAGATTCACCCCTCCACTTT.

This clone was observed a single time. This chain connects TRBV2 to TRBJ2-2; 9 nucleotides match TRBD2. With V trimmed by 3 bases and J by 4 bases, 9 bases remained unmatched. The germline CDR1 and CDR2 sequences are SNHLY and FYNNEI. The CDR3 totals 17 residues. The CDR3 reads CASSDFPAGGPTGELFF. CDR3 nucleotides: TGTGCCAGCAGTGACTTCCCAGCGGGAGGACCCACCGGGGAGCTGTTTTTT.

The chain recombines TRBV5-1 with TRBJ2-2; D gene ambiguous. Trimming shortened V by 5 bases and J by 0 bases, and 11 bases separated the two germline ends. Germline V gene sequence: CDR1 SGHRS, CDR2 YFSETQ. The CDR3 spans 15 residues. CDR3: CASSQFDPNTGELFF. The CDR3 DNA sequence: TGCGCCAGCAGTCAGTTCGATCCGAACACCGGGGAGCTGTTTTTT.

CDR3 region: CASSVGGQSIDNEQFF. The CDR3 nucleotides read TGTGCCAGCAGCGTAGGGGGACAGAGTATAGACAATGAGCAGTTCTTC. V and J are TRBV9 and TRBJ2-1; 7 positions match TRBD1. After removal of 0 bases from V and 5 bases from J, the junction contained 8 bases not matched to a gene. The CDR3 contains 16 residues. Germline CDR1 is SGDLS and CDR2 is YYNGEE.

The rearrangement joins TRBV28 to TRBJ1-4, with 9 bases lining up with TRBD1. The germline CDR1 and CDR2 sequences are MDHEN and SYDVKM. This CDR3 is built from 15 residues. Losses at the gene ends were 6 bases for V and 6 bases for J; bases not matched to a gene: 8. The CDR3 spells CASRGIQGAYEKLFF. The CDR3 region has the DNA TGTGCCAGCAGGGGAATACAGGGGGCTTATGAAAAACTGTTTTTT.

This sequence joins TRBV5-1 and TRBJ1-1, with D unclear. Germline assignment: CDR1 SGHRS and CDR2 YFSETQ. CDR3 length: 14 residues. V was trimmed by 0 bases and J by 1 base, leaving 7 bases between them. Written as DNA, the CDR3 is TGCGCCAGCAGCTTGGGAGCAGGGAACACTGAAGCTTTCTTT. Amino acids: CASSLGAGNTEAFF.

This chain uses TRBV28 with TRBJ1-1; no firm D call. CDR1 MDHEN and CDR2 SYDVKM come from the germline V gene. The V gene lost 6 bases and the J gene lost 5 bases, with 13 bases spanning the gap. This CDR3 has 13 amino acids. This CDR3 is CASSQNLRTEAFF. CDR3 in DNA: TGTGCCAGCAGCCAGAACCTGAGGACTGAAGCTTTCTTT. Variable domain in full (rest from reference TRBV28 and TRBJ1-1): DVKVTQSSRYLVKRTGEKVFLECVQDMDHENMFWYRQDPGLGLRLIYFSYDVKMKEKGDIPEGYSVSREKKERFSLILESASTNQTSMYLCASSQNLRTEAFFGQGTRLTVV.

CDR3 region: CASSRIPGQIHTEAFF. CDR3 DNA sequence: TGTGCCAGCAGCCGTATTCCGGGACAGATACACACTGAAGCTTTCTTT. J is TRBJ1-1 and V is TRBV3-1 (or the pseudogene TRBV3-2), with TRBD1 matching 7 bases. Unmatched junction bases numbered 11, after V lost 4 bases and J lost 3 bases. Germline-derived CDR1 and CDR2 are LGHDT and YNNKEL (reference sequence). This CDR3 is 16 amino acids long.

The chain employs TRBV7-9 and TRBJ2-3, with 11 bases lining up with TRBD1. The V segment lost 1 base and the J segment 5 bases; nucleotides outside the gene matches: 5. CDR3 length: 16 amino acids. Germline V gene sequence: CDR1 SEHNR, CDR2 FQNEAQ (reference sequence). The CDR3 bases are TGTGCCAGCAGCTTAGGTGGACAGGGGGCGAAAGATACGCAGTATTTT. Translating it yields CASSLGGQGAKDTQYF.

The chain recombines TRBV3-1 (or the pseudogene TRBV3-2) with TRBJ1-2; D unresolved. CDR1 and CDR2 (germline): LGHDT, YNNKEL (reference sequence). CDR3 length equals 13 residues. The V and J ends lost 5 bases and 4 bases respectively, with 11 bases between them. The CDR3 reads CASSNGGLYGYTF. CDR3 in DNA: TGTGCCAGCAGCAACGGAGGACTCTATGGCTACACCTTC.

The chain carries TRBV4-2 and TRBJ2-5, with 10 positions matching TRBD1. The trim removed 4 bases at V and 3 bases at J, leaving 14 bases unmatched. Looked up from germline, CDR1 is LGHNA and CDR2 is YNFKEQ. CDR3 length equals 18 residues. The CDR3 reads CASSLNSDRGLREETQYF. The CDR3, as DNA: TGTGCCAGCAGCCTCAATTCAGACAGGGGGCTTAGGGAAGAGACCCAGTACTTC.